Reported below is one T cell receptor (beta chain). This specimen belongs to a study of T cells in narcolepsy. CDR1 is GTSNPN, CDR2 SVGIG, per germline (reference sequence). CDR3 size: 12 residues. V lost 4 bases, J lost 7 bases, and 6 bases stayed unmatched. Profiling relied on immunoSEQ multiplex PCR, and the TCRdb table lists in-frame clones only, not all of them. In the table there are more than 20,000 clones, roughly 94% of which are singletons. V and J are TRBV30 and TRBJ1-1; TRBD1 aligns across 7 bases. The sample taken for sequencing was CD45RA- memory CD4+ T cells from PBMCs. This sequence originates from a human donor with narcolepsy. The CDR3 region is CAWIGTDYEAFF. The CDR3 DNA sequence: TGTGCCTGGATCGGGACAGACTATGAAGCTTTCTTT. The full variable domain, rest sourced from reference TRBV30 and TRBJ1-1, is SQTIHQWPATLVQPVGSPLSLECTVEGTSNPNLYWYRQAAGRGLQLLFYSVGIGQISSEVPQNLSASRPQDRQFILSSKKLLLSDSGFYLCAWIGTDYEAFFGQGTRLTVV.